Below are 10 T cell receptor beta chains sequenced from a single sample in a study of blood T cell repertoires in COVID-19. Method: immunoSEQ multiplex PCR; TCRdb's copy keeps in-frame clones and lacks some. The sample has roughly 200,000 clones; around four fifths are singletons. Material: peripheral blood. The receptors derive from a man aged 40-50 years with active or convalescent COVID-19.

The gene calls are TRBV3-1 (or the pseudogene TRBV3-2) and TRBJ2-2; 8 bases fit TRBD2. The CDR3 totals 14 residues. The ends lost 1 base at V and 6 bases at J; junction bases unmatched: 1. CDR1 is LGHDT, CDR2 YNNKEL, per germline (reference sequence). CDR3 loop: CASSQAGRAGELFF. The CDR3, as DNA: TGTGCCAGCAGCCAAGCCGGGAGGGCCGGGGAGCTGTTTTTT.

The V call is TRBV12-5, the J call TRBJ2-7, with 10 bases aligning to TRBD2. CDR1 and CDR2 from the germline V gene are LGHNT and FRNRAP. This CDR3 has 15 amino acids. V shed 4 bases and J 2 bases; nucleotides not matched to a gene: 5. Here the CDR3 DNA reads TGTGCTAGTGGTTACGGGACTAGCGCAACCTACGAGCAGTACTTC. Translating it yields CASGYGTSATYEQYF.

This clone was seen only once. J is TRBJ1-2 and V is TRBV6-5; TRBD1 matches 11 bases. The V gene's germline CDR1 is MNHEY and CDR2 SVGAGI. The CDR3 is 16 amino acids. The J segment lost 5 bases and the V segment lost 0 bases, leaving 5 bases of the junction unmatched. As DNA, the CDR3 is TGTGCCAGCAGTTACTCACGGACAGGGGGCGGGTATGGCTACACCTTC. It translates to CASSYSRTGGGYGYTF.

The V call is TRBV24-1, the J call TRBJ2-5; 10 bases align to TRBD1. Germline lookup yields CDR1 KGHDR and CDR2 SFDVKD. The CDR3 consists of 13 residues. V shed 4 bases, J shed 13 bases, and the junction held 8 bases outside the gene matches. This CDR3 is CATSDWDRGSWYF. CDR3 sequence (DNA): TGTGCCACCAGTGACTGGGACAGGGGTTCCTGGTACTTC.

The chain recombines TRBV6-1 with TRBJ1-3; TRBD1 aligns across 7 bases. With V trimmed by 2 bases and J by 3 bases, 4 bases remained unmatched. The CDR3 length is 15 residues. Germline V CDR1 and CDR2: MNHNS, SASEGT. CDR3 DNA sequence: TGTGCCAGCAGTGAAAACAGGGGAAGTGGAAACACCATATATTTT. Translating it yields CASSENRGSGNTIYF.

The chain employs TRBV10-3 and TRBJ1-2; 9 nucleotides line up with TRBD1. After removal of 5 bases from V and 4 bases from J, the junction contained 2 bases not matched to a gene. This CDR3 spans 13 amino acids. CDR1 is ENHRY, CDR2 SYGVKD, per germline. This CDR3 is CAISQQGAYGYTF. CDR3 in DNA: TGTGCCATCAGTCAACAGGGGGCCTATGGCTACACCTTC.

CDR3 amino acids: CASSPDYTADTQYF. The DNA for the CDR3 is TGCGCCAGCAGTCCCGACTATACCGCAGATACGCAGTATTTT. The chain carries TRBV10-2 and TRBJ2-3; a possible D gene is TRBD2 (5 bases). CDR1 and CDR2 (germline): WSHSY, SAAADI. V lost 5 bases and J lost 4, with 13 bases in between. This CDR3 has 14 amino acids.

This clone was seen at least ten times. The DNA of the CDR3 is TGTGCCAGCAGCGTAGATTACTACAACACCGGGGAGCTGTTTTTT. Protein sequence: CASSVDYYNTGELFF. The rearrangement uses TRBV9 and TRBJ2-2; D is ambiguous. The CDR3 runs to 15 residues. V dropped 0 bases and J dropped 2 bases, with 8 bases sitting between them. CDR1 SGDLS and CDR2 YYNGEE come from the germline V gene. The variable domain in full, with the rest retrieved from reference TRBV9 and TRBJ2-2, is DSGVTQTPKHLITATGQRVTLRCSPRSGDLSVYWYQQSLDQGLQFLIQYYNGEERAKGNILERFSAQQFPDLHSELNLSSLELGDSALYFCASSVDYYNTGELFFGEGSRLTVL.

The DNA of the CDR3 is TGTGCCAGTAGCTGGGTTCGACAGAGTGAAGCTTTCTTT. The encoded protein is CASSWVRQSEAFF. V is TRBV19 and J is TRBJ1-1; TRBD1 might be the D (5 bases). Per germline, CDR1 LNHDA and CDR2 SQIVND (reference sequence). The CDR3 totals 13 residues. V was trimmed by 6 bases and J by 7 bases, leaving 15 bases between them.

V usage is TRBV10-3 and J usage is TRBJ1-1; a weak D match, TRBD1 (5 bases). V lost 7 bases and J lost 1, with 13 bases in between. The CDR3 sequence is 14 residues long. Germline V gives CDR1 ENHRY, CDR2 SYGVKD. CDR3 loop: CAITEGARNTEAFF. The CDR3 bases are TGTGCCATCACGGAAGGGGCGAGGAACACTGAAGCTTTCTTT.